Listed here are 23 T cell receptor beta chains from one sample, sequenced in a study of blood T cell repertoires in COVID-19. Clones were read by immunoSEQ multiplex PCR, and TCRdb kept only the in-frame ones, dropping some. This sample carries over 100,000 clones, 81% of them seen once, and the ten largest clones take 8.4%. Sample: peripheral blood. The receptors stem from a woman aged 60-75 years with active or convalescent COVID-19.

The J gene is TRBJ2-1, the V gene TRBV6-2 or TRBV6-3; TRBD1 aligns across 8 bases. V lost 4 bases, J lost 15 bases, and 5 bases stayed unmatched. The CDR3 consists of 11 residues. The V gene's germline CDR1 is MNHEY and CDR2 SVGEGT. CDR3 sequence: CASSSTGELFF. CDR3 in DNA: TGTGCCAGCAGTTCGACAGGGGAATTGTTCTTC.

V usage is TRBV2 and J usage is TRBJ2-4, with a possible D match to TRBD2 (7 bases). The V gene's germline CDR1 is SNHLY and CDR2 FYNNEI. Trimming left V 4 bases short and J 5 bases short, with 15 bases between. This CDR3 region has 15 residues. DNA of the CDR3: TGTGCCAGCAGTGGGATGCGGGGGCGAGAAAACATTCAGTACTTC. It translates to CASSGMRGRENIQYF. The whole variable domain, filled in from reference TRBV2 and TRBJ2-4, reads EPEVTQTPSHQVTQMGQEVILRCVPISNHLYFYWYRQILGQKVEFLVSFYNNEISEKSEIFDDQFSVERPDGSNFTLKIRSTKLEDSAMYFCASSGMRGRENIQYFGAGTRLSVL.

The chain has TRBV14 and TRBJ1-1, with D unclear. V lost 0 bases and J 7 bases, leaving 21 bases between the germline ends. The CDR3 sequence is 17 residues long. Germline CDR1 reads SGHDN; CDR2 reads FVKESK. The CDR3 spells CASSQDLILDWDNEAFF. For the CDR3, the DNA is TGTGCCAGCAGCCAAGACCTAATATTGGACTGGGATAATGAAGCTTTCTTT.

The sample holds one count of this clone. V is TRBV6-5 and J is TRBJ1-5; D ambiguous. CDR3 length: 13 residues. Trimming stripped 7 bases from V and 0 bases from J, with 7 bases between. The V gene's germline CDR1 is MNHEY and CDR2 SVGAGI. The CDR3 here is CASIVDSNQPQHF. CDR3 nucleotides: TGTGCCAGCATTGTAGATAGCAATCAGCCCCAGCATTTT.

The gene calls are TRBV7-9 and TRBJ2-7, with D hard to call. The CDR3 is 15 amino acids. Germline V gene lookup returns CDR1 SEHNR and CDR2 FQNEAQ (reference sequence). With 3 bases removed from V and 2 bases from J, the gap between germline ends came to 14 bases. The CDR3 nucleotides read TGTGCCAGCAGCTTTGGTGGCACACCTCCCTACGAGCAGTACTTC. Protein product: CASSFGGTPPYEQYF.

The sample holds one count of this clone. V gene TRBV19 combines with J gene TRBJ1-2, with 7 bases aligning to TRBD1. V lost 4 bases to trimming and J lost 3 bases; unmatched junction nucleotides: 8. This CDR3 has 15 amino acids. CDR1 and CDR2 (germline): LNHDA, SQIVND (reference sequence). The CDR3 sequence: CASSTDRVRDYGYTF. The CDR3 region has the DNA TGTGCCAGTAGTACCGACAGGGTGCGCGACTATGGCTACACCTTC.

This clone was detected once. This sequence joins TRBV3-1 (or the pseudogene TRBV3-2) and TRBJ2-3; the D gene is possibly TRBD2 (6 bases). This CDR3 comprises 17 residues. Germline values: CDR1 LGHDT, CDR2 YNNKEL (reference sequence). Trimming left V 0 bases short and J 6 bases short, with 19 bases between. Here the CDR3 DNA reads TGTGCCAGCAGCCAAGATTTGGGGACTCCTCATAGTGATACGCAGTATTTT. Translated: CASSQDLGTPHSDTQYF.

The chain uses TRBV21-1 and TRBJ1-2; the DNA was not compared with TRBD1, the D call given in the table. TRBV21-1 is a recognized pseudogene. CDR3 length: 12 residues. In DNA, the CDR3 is TGTGCCAGCAGCGGGCCAGGGGTGATCGACACCTTC. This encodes CASSGPGVIDTF.

CDR3 DNA sequence: TGCGCCAGCAGCTTGGGGCGGGAGGGGGTTGAGCAGTTCTTC. It codes for CASSLGREGVEQFF. The chain carries TRBV5-1 and TRBJ2-1, with 9 nucleotides matching TRBD2. Germline V gene data show CDR1 as SGHRS and CDR2 as YFSETQ. V lost 0 bases to trimming and J lost 9 bases; unmatched junction nucleotides: 4. This CDR3 is 14 amino acids long. Supplemented by reference TRBV5-1 and TRBJ2-1, the full variable domain reads KAGVTQTPRYLIKTRGQQVTLSCSPISGHRSVSWYQQTPGQGLQFLFEYFSETQRNKGNFPGRFSGRQFSNSRSEMNVSTLELGDSALYLCASSLGREGVEQFFGPGTRLTVL.

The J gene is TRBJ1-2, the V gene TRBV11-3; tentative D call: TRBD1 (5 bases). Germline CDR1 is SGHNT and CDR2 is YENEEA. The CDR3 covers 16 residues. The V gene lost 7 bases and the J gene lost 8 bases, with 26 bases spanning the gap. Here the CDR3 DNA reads TGTGCCAGCACCCCGCGGGGACGCCCGGATCTATGGGGCTACACCTTC. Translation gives CASTPRGRPDLWGYTF.

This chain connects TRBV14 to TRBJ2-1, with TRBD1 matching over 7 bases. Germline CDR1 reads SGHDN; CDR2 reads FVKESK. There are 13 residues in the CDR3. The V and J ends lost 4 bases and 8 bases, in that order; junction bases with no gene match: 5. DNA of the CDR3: TGTGCCAGCAGCCCGGGACAGTGGGATGAGCAGTTCTTC. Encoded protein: CASSPGQWDEQFF.

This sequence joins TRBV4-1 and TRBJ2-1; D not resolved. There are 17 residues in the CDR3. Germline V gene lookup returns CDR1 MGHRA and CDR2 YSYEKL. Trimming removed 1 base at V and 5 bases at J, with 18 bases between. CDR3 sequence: CASSQGLTRARDNEQFF. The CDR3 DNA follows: TGCGCCAGCAGCCAAGGACTGACTCGTGCCCGTGACAATGAGCAGTTCTTC.

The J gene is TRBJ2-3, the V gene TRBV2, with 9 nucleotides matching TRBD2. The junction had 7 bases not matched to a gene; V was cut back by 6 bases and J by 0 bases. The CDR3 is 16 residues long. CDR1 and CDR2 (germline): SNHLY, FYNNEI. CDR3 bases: TGTGCCAGCAGCCTTGTTACTAGCGGGAGCACAGATACGCAGTATTTT. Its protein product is CASSLVTSGSTDTQYF.

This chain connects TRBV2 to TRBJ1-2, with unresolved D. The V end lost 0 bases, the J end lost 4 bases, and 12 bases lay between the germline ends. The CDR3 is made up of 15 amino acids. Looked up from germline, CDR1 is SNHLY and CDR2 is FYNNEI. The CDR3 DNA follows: TGTGCCAGCAGTGAAGCGCTAGTCTCTGTCTATGGCTACACCTTC. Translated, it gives CASSEALVSVYGYTF.

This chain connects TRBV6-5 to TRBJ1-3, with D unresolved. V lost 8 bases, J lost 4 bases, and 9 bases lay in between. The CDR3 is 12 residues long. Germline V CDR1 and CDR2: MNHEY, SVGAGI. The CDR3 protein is CASVAEGNTIYF. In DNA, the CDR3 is TGTGCCAGCGTGGCGGAGGGAAACACCATATATTTT.

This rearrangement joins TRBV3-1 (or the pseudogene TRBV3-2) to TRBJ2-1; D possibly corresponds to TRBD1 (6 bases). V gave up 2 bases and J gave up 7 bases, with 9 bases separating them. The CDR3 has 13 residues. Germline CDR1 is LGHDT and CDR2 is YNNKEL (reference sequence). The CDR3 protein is CASSQTGRNEQFF. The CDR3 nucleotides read TGTGCCAGCAGCCAAACAGGGCGAAATGAGCAGTTCTTC.

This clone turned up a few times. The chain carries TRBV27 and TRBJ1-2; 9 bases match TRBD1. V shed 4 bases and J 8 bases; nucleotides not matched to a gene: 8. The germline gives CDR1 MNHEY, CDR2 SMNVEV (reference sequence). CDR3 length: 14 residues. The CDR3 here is CASSSLTGGRGYTF. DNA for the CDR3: TGTGCCAGCAGTTCTTTAACAGGGGGCAGGGGCTACACCTTC.

As DNA, the CDR3 is TGCGCCAGCAGCCTGTCACAGGGTAACACTGAAGCTTTCTTT. Translation gives CASSLSQGNTEAFF. The chain is built from TRBV5-1 and TRBJ1-1, with D possibly being TRBD1 (6 bases). Trimming took off 4 bases at V and 2 bases at J, with 12 bases between the two ends. There are 14 residues in the CDR3. Germline loops: CDR1 SGHRS, CDR2 YFSETQ.

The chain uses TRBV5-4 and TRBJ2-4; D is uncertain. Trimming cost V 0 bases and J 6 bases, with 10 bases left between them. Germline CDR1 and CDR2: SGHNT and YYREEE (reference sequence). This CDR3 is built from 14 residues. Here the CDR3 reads CASSLGPIPNIQYF. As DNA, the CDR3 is TGTGCCAGCAGCTTGGGCCCTATCCCAAACATTCAGTACTTC.

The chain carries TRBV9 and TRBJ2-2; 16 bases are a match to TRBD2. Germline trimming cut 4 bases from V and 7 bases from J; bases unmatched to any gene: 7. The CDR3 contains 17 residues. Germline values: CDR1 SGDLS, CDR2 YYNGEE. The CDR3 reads CASSPGTSGGAVGELFF. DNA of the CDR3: TGTGCCAGCAGCCCCGGGACTAGCGGGGGGGCGGTCGGGGAGCTGTTTTTT.

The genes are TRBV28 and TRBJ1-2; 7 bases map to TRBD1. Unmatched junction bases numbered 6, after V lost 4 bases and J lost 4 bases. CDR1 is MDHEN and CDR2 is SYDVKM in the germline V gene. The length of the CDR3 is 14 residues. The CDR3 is CASSSPTGAYGYTF. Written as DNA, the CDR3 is TGTGCCAGCAGTTCCCCTACAGGGGCCTATGGCTACACCTTC.

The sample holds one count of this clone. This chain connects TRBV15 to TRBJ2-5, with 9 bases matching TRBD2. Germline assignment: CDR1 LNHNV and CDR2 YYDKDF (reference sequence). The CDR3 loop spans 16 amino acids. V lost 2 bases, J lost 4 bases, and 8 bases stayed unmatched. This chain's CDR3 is CATSRLPRGGSETQYF. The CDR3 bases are TGTGCCACCAGCAGACTCCCGCGGGGGGGATCAGAGACCCAGTACTTC.

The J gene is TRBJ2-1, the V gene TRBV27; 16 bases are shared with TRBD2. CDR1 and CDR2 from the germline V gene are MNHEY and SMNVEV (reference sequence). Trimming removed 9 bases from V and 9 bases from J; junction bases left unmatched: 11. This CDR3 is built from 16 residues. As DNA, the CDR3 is TGTGCCAGTCAGATGGGACTAGCGGGGGGGCTCAGTGAGCAGTTCTTC. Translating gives CASQMGLAGGLSEQFF.